A single sample is the source of the 19 T cell receptor gamma chains below, sequenced in a study of γδ T cells in repeated Plasmodium falciparum infection. Vgamma9/Vdelta2+ and Vdelta2-negative gammadelta T cells were flow-sorted from PBMC for bulk sequencing. TCRdb re-analyzed the multiplex PCR reads via CATT. The repertoire holds around 27,000 gamma-chain clones, with 1.4% to 1.5% as singletons. Material: gamma-delta T cells from blood. These TCRs come from a pool of human donors (malaria-infected and uninfected, not separated).

This clone was observed a handful of times. A far more abundant clone sits one base away, making this likely a read error. The DNA is omitted, as the CDR3 cannot be located on it reliably, and the CDR3 follows TCRdb's listing. The V gene is given as TRGV9, and no J gene call is available. The CDR3 has 29 amino acids, counting both end residues. The germline gives CDR1 GITISATS, CDR2 ISYDGTV (reference sequence). The CDR3 protein is CALWVIIRNSLAVEQHLLPQVSIGRIQHF.

This clone showed up just a few times. The protein TCRdb gives is from a much larger clone and does not agree with this DNA's translation at residue 7, likely a read error; the protein shown here comes from the DNA. The chain carries TRGV3 and TRGJ1 or TRGJ2. Here the J gene came from matching the DNA to germline, since TCRdb omits it. The CDR3 extends over 13 amino acids. With V trimmed by 3 bases and J by 4 bases, 6 bases remained unmatched. Germline CDR1 and CDR2: VTNTFY and YDVSTARD (reference sequence). The CDR3 spells CATWDSRYYKKLF. CDR3 in DNA: TGTGCCACCTGGGACTCGCGGTATTATAAGAAACTCTTT.

This clone is medium-sized (0.01 to 0.1%) within its sample. The sample has other DNA sequences that encode this CDR3 too. The rearrangement uses TRGV3 and TRGJ1 or TRGJ2. With 0 bases clipped from V and 3 bases from J, the junction kept 17 bases outside the gene matches. The CDR3 runs 18 residues. Germline CDR1 and CDR2: VTNTFY and YDVSTARD (reference sequence). This CDR3 reads CATWDRRIARTLYYKKLF. The CDR3 DNA reads as TGTGCCACCTGGGACAGGCGAATAGCCAGGACCCTTTATTATAAGAAACTCTTT.

This clone is medium-sized by share. The rearrangement links TRGV9 to TRGJ1 or TRGJ2. CDR3 length: 13 residues. The V segment lost 3 bases and the J segment 3 bases; nucleotides outside the gene matches: 5. The germline CDR1 and CDR2 sequences are GITISATS and ISYDGTV (reference sequence). The CDR3 reads CALWEFIYYKKLF. CDR3 coding DNA: TGTGCCTTGTGGGAGTTTATTTATTATAAGAAACTCTTT.

A remark on this clone: A read error likely explains this, since a far larger clone differs by one base. Different DNA sequences within this sample yield the same CDR3. The chain couples TRGV2 to TRGJ1 or TRGJ2. The J gene is absent in TCRdb and was assigned here via DNA matching to germline. The CDR3 loop spans 14 amino acids. In germline, CDR1 is EGSNGY, CDR2 YDSYNSKV. The V segment lost 1 base and the J segment 8 bases; nucleotides outside the gene matches: 11. The CDR3 DNA is TGTGCCACCTGGGACGGAACTATTATGGATAAGAAACTCTTT. Encoded protein: CATWDGTIMDKKLF.

This clone was observed a handful of times. Since a far larger clone is one base different, this is likely a read error. This chain links TRGV3 with TRGJ1 or TRGJ2. In the absence of a J gene in TCRdb, the DNA was matched to germline to assign it here. CDR3 length: 11 amino acids. Trimming cost V 3 bases and J 11 bases; bases outside gene matches: 7. Per the germline V gene, CDR1 is VTNTFY and CDR2 is YDVSTARD (reference sequence). The CDR3 nucleotides read TGTGCCACCTGGGACGCTGTAGAGAAACTCTTT. This gives the protein CATWDAVEKLF.

Of note for this clone: A far larger clone is a single base away, which makes a read error likely. Other DNA sequences in the same sample also yield this CDR3. The genes are TRGV9 and TRGJP. The J gene was not available in TCRdb and was assigned here by matching the DNA to germline segments. From germline, CDR1 is GITISATS and CDR2 ISYDGTV (reference sequence). This CDR3 comprises 17 residues. The CDR3 loop is CALWEVSGELGKKIKVF. For the CDR3, the DNA is TGTGCCTTGTGGGAGGTTTCTGGAGAGTTGGGTAAAAAAATCAAGGTATTT.

In this sample, this clone turned up many times. A far more abundant clone sits one base away, making this likely a read error. The sample carries other DNA sequences with the same CDR3. This chain joins TRGV9 and TRGJP. As TCRdb names no J gene, one was assigned here on the basis of a DNA match to germline. Germline CDR1 is GITISATS and CDR2 is ISYDGTV (reference sequence). The CDR3 is made up of 18 amino acids. CDR3 in amino acids: CALWEDNKGELGKKIKVF. CDR3 coding DNA: TGTGCCTTGTGGGAGGACAATAAGGGGGAGTTAGGCAAAAAAATCAAGGTATTT.

This clone came up a few times. The TCRdb protein comes from a much larger clone and disagrees with this DNA's translation at residue 10, likely due to a read error; the protein given here is derived from the DNA. The gene calls are TRGV4 and TRGJ1 or TRGJ2. The J gene was not available in TCRdb and was assigned here by matching the DNA to germline segments. Germline CDR1 EGSTGY, CDR2 YDSYTSSV. The CDR3 is 13 amino acids. The CDR3 sequence: CATCPPKHYRKLF. The CDR3 coding sequence is TGTGCCACCTGTCCTCCAAAACATTATAGGAAACTCTTT.

As regards this clone: This likely traces to a read error, being one base from a far larger clone. The same CDR3 also results from other DNA sequences found in this sample. The V call is TRGV9, the J call TRGJP1. No J gene was available from TCRdb, and it was assigned here by a germline match of the DNA. CDR1 and CDR2 from the germline V gene are GITISATS and ISYDGTV (reference sequence). The J segment lost 8 bases and the V segment lost 3 bases, leaving 9 bases of the junction unmatched. The CDR3 runs 14 residues. The CDR3 here is CALWENLTGWFKIF. CDR3 DNA sequence: TGTGCCTTGTGGGAGAACCTCACCGGTTGGTTCAAGATATTT.

This clone was observed a handful of times. TCRdb pairs this DNA with a much larger clone's protein that differs at residue 2, likely a read error; the protein shown was translated from the DNA. This chain links TRGV8 with TRGJ1 or TRGJ2. The J gene is not listed in TCRdb, so it was assigned here from a DNA match to germline. This CDR3 comprises 11 residues. Germline loops: CDR1 VENAVY, CDR2 YDSYNSRV. In DNA, the CDR3 is TGTACCACCTGGGATCCAAAAAAGAAACTCTTT. It translates to CTTWDPKKKLF.

This clone was observed many times. A much bigger clone sits one base away, suggesting this may be a read error. V and J are TRGV2 and TRGJP2. This CDR3 spans 13 amino acids. Germline assignment: CDR1 EGSNGY and CDR2 YDSYNSKV. V was pared by 3 bases and J by 3 bases, with 1 base of the junction left unmatched. The CDR3: CATWDCSDWIKTF. The CDR3, as DNA: TGTGCCACCTGGGACTGTAGTGATTGGATCAAGACGTTT.

Of note for this clone: This likely came from a read error, as a far larger clone is one base away. The rearrangement links TRGV8 to TRGJ1 or TRGJ2. In the absence of a J gene in TCRdb, the DNA was matched to germline to assign it here. This CDR3 is 13 amino acids long. CDR1 and CDR2 from the germline V gene are VENAVY and YDSYNSRV. The CDR3 reads CATWASVYYKKLF. DNA of the CDR3: TGCGCCACCTGGGCAAGTGTTTATTATAAGAAACTCTTT.

In its sample, this clone was seen many times. The amino acid sequence in TCRdb belongs to a much larger clone and departs from this DNA's translation at residue 12, likely a sequencing read error; the sequence shown is translated from the DNA. The chain employs TRGV9 and TRGJP. TCRdb lists no J gene, so it was determined here by aligning the DNA to germline. From germline, CDR1 is GITISATS and CDR2 ISYDGTV (reference sequence). Trimming at V came to 0 bases and at J to 12 bases, leaving 17 bases not matched to a gene. This CDR3 is 19 amino acids long. The CDR3 loop reads CALWEVIRAEGSGKKIKVF. The CDR3 DNA reads as TGTGCCTTGTGGGAGGTGATAAGAGCCGAAGGGTCGGGCAAAAAAATCAAGGTATTT.

This clone was counted a few times. TCRdb lists the protein of a much larger clone for this DNA, which differs at residue 7, so this is likely a read error; the protein given here is translated from the DNA itself. The J gene is TRGJ1 or TRGJ2, the V gene TRGV9. TCRdb offers no J gene call, so here the DNA was matched to germline to obtain one. This CDR3 is built from 14 residues. Germline V gene sequence: CDR1 GITISATS, CDR2 ISYDGTV (reference sequence). The V segment lost 3 bases and the J segment 3 bases; nucleotides outside the gene matches: 8. Written as DNA, the CDR3 is TGTGCCTTGTGGGAGTCCCGCCTTTATTATAAGAAACTCTTT. This encodes CALWESRLYYKKLF.

The sample holds many counts of this clone. A single base is all that separates this from a far larger clone, so a read error is likely. The sample carries other DNA sequences with the same CDR3. Here the CDR3 DNA reads TGCGCCTTGTGGGTGACCTCCAAGGGCTTTAAGAAACTCTTT. It translates to CALWVTSKGFKKLF. V usage is TRGV9 and J usage is TRGJ1 or TRGJ2. This CDR3 comprises 14 residues. The germline V gene encodes CDR1 GITISATS and CDR2 ISYDGTV (reference sequence).

Remarks on this clone: TCRdb's protein, taken from a much larger clone, differs from this DNA's translation at residue 7, likely owing to a read error; the protein displayed comes from the DNA. V gene TRGV9 combines with J gene TRGJ1 or TRGJ2. Here the J gene came from matching the DNA to germline, since TCRdb omits it. The CDR3 runs 12 residues. CDR1 is GITISATS, CDR2 ISYDGTV, per germline (reference sequence). V lost 6 bases, J lost 8 bases, and 10 bases stayed unmatched. CDR3 in amino acids: CALWKGSDKKLF. The CDR3 nucleotides read TGTGCCTTGTGGAAGGGCTCCGATAAGAAACTCTTT.

This clone appeared a few times. This DNA's translation differs at residue 14 from TCRdb's protein, which comes from a much larger clone; a read error is likely, and the protein shown is translated from the DNA. The chain uses TRGV9 and TRGJP. Here the J gene was assigned by germline matching of the DNA, as TCRdb has none. CDR1 GITISATS and CDR2 ISYDGTV come from the germline V gene (reference sequence). This CDR3 is 18 amino acids long. The CDR3 DNA follows: TGTGCCTTGTGGGAGGCCCAAAGTATAAGGTTGGGCAAAAACATCAAGGTATTT. Amino acid sequence: CALWEAQSIRLGKNIKVF.

Only a few counts were recorded for this clone. A far larger clone is a single base away, which makes a read error likely. Other DNA sequences in the sample encode the same CDR3. The V gene is TRGV9, the J gene TRGJP. TCRdb lists no J gene, so it was determined here by aligning the DNA to germline. The length of the CDR3 is 19 residues. CDR1 GITISATS and CDR2 ISYDGTV come from the germline V gene (reference sequence). The CDR3 sequence is CALWEVDWSQELGKKIKVF. The CDR3 DNA follows: TGCGCCTTGTGGGAGGTGGATTGGTCACAAGAGTTGGGCAAAAAAATCAAGGTATTT.